Listed here are 11 T cell receptor beta chains from one sample, sequenced in a study of shared clonotypes between healthy human individuals. As defined, naive CD8 cells were CD45RO-negative and positively selected for CCR7, with terminally differentiated effector memory CD45RA+ cells excluded. Using immunoSEQ multiplex PCR, the repertoire was profiled, and TCRdb retains in-frame clones only, with some absent. The table lists roughly 2,000,000 clones, approximately 95% of them singletons. Sequencing was carried out using naive CD8+ T cells sorted from blood. These receptors originate from a man in his late teens or twenties in good health.

The chain joins TRBV7-9 to TRBJ2-3, with D possibly TRBD2 on 5 matching bases. V lost 5 bases and J 4 bases, leaving 22 bases between the germline ends. Germline lookup yields CDR1 SEHNR and CDR2 FQNEAQ (reference sequence). The CDR3 has 17 residues. The CDR3 DNA follows: TGTGCCAGCAGCCCTGCTGAAGCTGTGACCGGGGCAGATACGCAGTATTTT. Protein sequence: CASSPAEAVTGADTQYF.

The chain recombines TRBV4-2 with TRBJ1-1; 7 bases map to TRBD1. CDR1 and CDR2 from the germline V gene are LGHNA and YNFKEQ. V dropped 1 base and J dropped 8; count of bases not matched to a gene: 7. This CDR3 has 14 residues. CDR3 in amino acids: CASSQGRGAPEAFF. The CDR3 DNA sequence: TGTGCCAGCAGCCAAGGCAGGGGGGCTCCCGAAGCTTTCTTT.

The chain has TRBV30 and TRBJ2-4; 8 bases line up with TRBD2. This CDR3 spans 13 amino acids. The J segment lost 8 bases and the V segment lost 7 bases, leaving 10 bases of the junction unmatched. Germline assignment: CDR1 GTSNPN and CDR2 SVGIG (reference sequence). Here the CDR3 reads CALAGLVGDIQYF. CDR3 coding DNA: TGTGCCTTGGCGGGACTAGTAGGTGACATTCAGTACTTC. Based on the CDR3 plus reference TRBV30 and TRBJ2-4, the full variable domain is SQTIHQWPATLVQPVGSPLSLECTVEGTSNPNLYWYRQAAGRGLQLLFYSVGIGQISSEVPQNLSASRPQDRQFILSSKKLLLSDSGFYLCALAGLVGDIQYFGAGTRLSVL.

J is TRBJ2-2 and V is TRBV5-1, with 13 bases identical to TRBD2. The V and J ends lost 7 bases and 4 bases, in that order; junction bases with no gene match: 7. This CDR3 comprises 16 residues. CDR1 is SGHRS and CDR2 is YFSETQ in the germline V gene. For the CDR3, the DNA is TGCGCCAGCGAACTAGCGGGAGGGCCTTTCACCGGGGAGCTGTTTTTT. Translated, it gives CASELAGGPFTGELFF. Full variable domain (missing parts from reference TRBV5-1 and TRBJ2-2): KAGVTQTPRYLIKTRGQQVTLSCSPISGHRSVSWYQQTPGQGLQFLFEYFSETQRNKGNFPGRFSGRQFSNSRSEMNVSTLELGDSALYLCASELAGGPFTGELFFGEGSRLTVL.

The chain links TRBV5-4 to TRBJ2-5, with 7 bases fitting TRBD1. This CDR3 has 13 residues. CDR1 is SGHNT and CDR2 is YYREEE in the germline V gene (reference sequence). V gave up 3 bases and J gave up 5 bases; unmatched junction bases: 4. CDR3 bases: TGTGCCAGCAGCTCCAGGGGGATTGAGACCCAGTACTTC. Protein sequence: CASSSRGIETQYF.

In this sample, this clone turned up a few times. The same CDR3 arises from other DNA sequences in this sample as well. The chain employs TRBV9 and TRBJ2-3; D remains unclear. V lost 0 bases and J lost 4, with 3 bases in between. The CDR3 sequence is 12 residues long. Per the germline V gene, CDR1 is SGDLS and CDR2 is YYNGEE. Here the CDR3 DNA reads TGTGCCAGCAGCGTAGACGCAGATACGCAGTATTTT. Translated: CASSVDADTQYF.

The V call is TRBV11-2, the J call TRBJ2-1; weak D call: TRBD2 (5 bases). CDR3 length equals 15 residues. V lost 0 bases and J lost 4, with 10 bases in between. Germline lookup yields CDR1 SGHAT and CDR2 FQNNGV. The DNA for the CDR3 is TGTGCCAGCAGCTTAGAGGTTAGCGTTTACAATGAGCAGTTCTTC. Amino acid sequence: CASSLEVSVYNEQFF.

The rearrangement joins TRBV27 to TRBJ2-5, with 12 bases matching TRBD2. The CDR3 length is 15 residues. The germline CDR1 and CDR2 sequences are MNHEY and SMNVEV (reference sequence). The V and J ends lost 5 bases and 4 bases, in that order; junction bases with no gene match: 5. The CDR3 is CASSLGLAGSETQYF. CDR3 DNA: TGTGCCAGCAGTCTGGGACTAGCGGGCTCAGAGACCCAGTACTTC.

This clone was recorded once. The chain's CDR3 is CASSPTSGKDEQFF. In nucleotides, the CDR3 is TGTGCCAGCAGCCCGACTAGCGGGAAGGATGAGCAGTTCTTC. The gene calls are TRBV7-9 and TRBJ2-1, with 11 bases aligning to TRBD2. The germline V gene has CDR1 SEHNR and CDR2 FQNEAQ (reference sequence). The CDR3 is 14 amino acids. The trim removed 5 bases at V and 8 bases at J, leaving 5 bases unmatched.

Details on this clone: In the same sample, other DNA sequences code for this CDR3. The rearrangement links TRBV9 to TRBJ2-2; no clear D. This CDR3 comprises 14 residues. The ends were cut back, 0 bases at V and 5 bases at J, with 8 bases in the middle. The germline V gene encodes CDR1 SGDLS and CDR2 YYNGEE. In nucleotides, the CDR3 is TGTGCCAGCAGCGTAGGGGGTGGTACCGGGGAGCTGTTTTTT. This codes for CASSVGGGTGELFF. Based on the CDR3 plus reference TRBV9 and TRBJ2-2, the full variable domain is DSGVTQTPKHLITATGQRVTLRCSPRSGDLSVYWYQQSLDQGLQFLIQYYNGEERAKGNILERFSAQQFPDLHSELNLSSLELGDSALYFCASSVGGGTGELFFGEGSRLTVL.

The chain joins TRBV27 to TRBJ1-2; the D is unclear. Trimming cost V 2 bases and J 6 bases, with 10 bases left between them. The germline CDR1 and CDR2 sequences are MNHEY and SMNVEV (reference sequence). The CDR3 spans 13 residues. CDR3 nucleotide sequence: TGTGCCAGCAGTTTACTCGGTTTGGATGGCTACACCTTC. Its translation: CASSLLGLDGYTF.